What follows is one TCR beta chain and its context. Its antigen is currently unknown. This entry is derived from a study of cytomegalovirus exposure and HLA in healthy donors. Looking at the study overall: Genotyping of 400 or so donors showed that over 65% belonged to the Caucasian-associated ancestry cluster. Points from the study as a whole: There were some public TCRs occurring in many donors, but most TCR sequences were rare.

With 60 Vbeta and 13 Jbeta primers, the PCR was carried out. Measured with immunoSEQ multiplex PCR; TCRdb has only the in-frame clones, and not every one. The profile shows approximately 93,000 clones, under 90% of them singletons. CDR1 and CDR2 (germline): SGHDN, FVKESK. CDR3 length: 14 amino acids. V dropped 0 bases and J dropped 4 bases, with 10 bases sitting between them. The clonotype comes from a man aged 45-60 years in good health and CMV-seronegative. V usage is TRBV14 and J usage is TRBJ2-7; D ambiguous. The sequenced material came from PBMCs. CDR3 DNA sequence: TGTGCCAGCAGCCAAGATGAGGCCGGGTACGAGCAGTACTTC. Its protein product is CASSQDEAGYEQYF.